This T cell receptor (beta chain) appears in the sequencing data of a study of T cell changes during pregnancy in multiple sclerosis. Clones were sequenced by immunoSEQ multiplex PCR, and TCRdb holds only the in-frame ones, with some missing. The data show 90,000 or so clones, approximately 89% seen once. CDR1 and CDR2 (germline): LNHNV, YYDKDF (reference sequence). The CDR3 covers 15 residues. Deletions cut 1 base from V and 5 bases from J, with 12 bases between. The sample in question was peripheral blood, obtained before pregnancy. The clonotype originates from a female donor with multiple sclerosis, enrolled in a pregnancy study. This sequence joins TRBV15 and TRBJ1-5; D is unresolved. The CDR3 DNA follows: TGTGCCACCAGCAGAGGAGACACCATCGATCAGCCCCAGCATTTT. This codes for CATSRGDTIDQPQHF. The full variable domain, with the rest looked up from reference TRBV15 and TRBJ1-5, is DAMVIQNPRYQVTQFGKPVTLSCSQTLNHNVMYWYQQKSSQAPKLLFHYYDKDFNNEADTPDNFQSRRPNTSFCFLDIRSPGLGDTAMYLCATSRGDTIDQPQHFGDGTRLSIL.